This T cell receptor beta chain appears in the sequencing data of a study of blood T cell repertoires in COVID-19. Study-level background: The samples span acute and convalescent COVID-19 from the United States, Italy and Spain. T cells, B-cell-depleted T cells, or PBMCs supplied cDNA or gDNA.

The count of this clone is one. Germline-derived CDR1 and CDR2 are SNHLY and FYNNEI. With 4 bases removed from V and 0 bases from J, the gap between germline ends came to 10 bases. CDR3 length: 16 amino acids. Authors' data handling: Quantification of nucleated cells was approximated via reference gene primer amplification. Sequencing used immunoSEQ multiplex PCR; TCRdb keeps in-frame clones, though not all of them. D and trimming come from the DNA, and the V and J calls and clone size come from that table. The sample carries roughly 140,000 clones, over 75% recorded once. The sequence came from a woman between 45 and 60 years old with acute or convalescent COVID-19. The chain couples TRBV2 to TRBJ1-6; D remains ambiguous. Sequencing was done on a sample of peripheral blood. CDR3 sequence reads: CASSAPASSYNSPLHF. Here the CDR3 DNA reads TGTGCCAGCAGTGCCCCAGCGAGCTCCTATAATTCACCCCTCCACTTT.